These 24 T cell receptor beta chains share one sample of origin, sequenced in a study of cytomegalovirus exposure and HLA in healthy donors. Clones were sequenced by immunoSEQ multiplex PCR, and TCRdb holds only the in-frame ones, with some missing. The sample shows about 74,000 clones, 85% to 95% of them seen only once. The sample was PBMCs. Receptor source: a man aged 18 to 29 in good health and CMV-seropositive.

The chain employs TRBV7-6 and TRBJ2-7, with 7 nucleotides matching TRBD1. CDR3 length equals 14 residues. Germline CDR1 reads SGHVS; CDR2 reads FNYEAQ. The trim removed 4 bases at V and 2 bases at J, leaving 5 bases unmatched. The CDR3: CASSSMGQTYEQYF. As DNA, the CDR3 is TGTGCCAGCAGCTCGATGGGACAGACCTACGAGCAGTACTTC.

This clone was seen a single time. This chain connects TRBV6-6 to TRBJ1-4; no definite D call. The CDR3 extends over 16 amino acids. CDR1 is MNHNY, CDR2 SVGAGI, per germline (reference sequence). Trimming left V 0 bases short and J 4 bases short, with 12 bases between. This chain's CDR3 is CASSYSPSRVNEKLFF. DNA of the CDR3: TGTGCCAGCAGTTACTCGCCATCGAGGGTTAATGAAAAACTGTTTTTT.

This clone came up once. V gene TRBV5-6 combines with J gene TRBJ1-1; D gene ambiguous. Deletions cut 0 bases from V and 6 bases from J, with 3 bases between. The CDR3 has 11 amino acids. The germline CDR1 and CDR2 sequences are SGHDT and YYEEEE. The CDR3: CASSLAAEAFF. The CDR3, as DNA: TGTGCCAGCAGCTTGGCCGCTGAAGCTTTCTTT. The variable domain in full, completed from reference TRBV5-6 and TRBJ1-1, reads DAGVTQSPTHLIKTRGQQVTLRCSPKSGHDTVSWYQQALGQGPQFIFQYYEEEERQRGNFPDRFSGHQFPNYSSELNVNALLLGDSALYLCASSLAAEAFFGQGTRLTVV.

The V and J genes are TRBV10-3 and TRBJ1-3; 8 positions agree with TRBD1. From germline, CDR1 is ENHRY and CDR2 SYGVKD. The V gene end was trimmed by 6 bases and the J gene end by 0 bases; junction bases not matched to a gene: 7. CDR3 length equals 16 residues. The CDR3 sequence is CAIRMGQAGSGNTIYF. CDR3 nucleotide sequence: TGTGCCATCAGGATGGGACAGGCCGGCTCTGGAAACACCATATATTTT.

This chain joins TRBV5-4 and TRBJ2-3, with 9 bases identical to TRBD2. The V gene end was trimmed by 4 bases and the J gene end by 5 bases; junction bases not matched to a gene: 11. Germline V gene sequence: CDR1 SGHNT, CDR2 YYREEE (reference sequence). The CDR3 runs to 16 residues. The CDR3 loop reads CASSRSTSGPLDTQYF. The CDR3 region has the DNA TGTGCCAGCAGCCGATCGACTAGCGGACCGTTAGATACGCAGTATTTT. Full variable domain (missing parts from reference TRBV5-4 and TRBJ2-3): ETGVTQSPTHLIKTRGQQVTLRCSSQSGHNTVSWYQQALGQGPQFIFQYYREEENGRGNFPPRFSGLQFPNYSSELNVNALELDDSALYLCASSRSTSGPLDTQYFGPGTRLTVL.

The chain combines TRBV5-5 with TRBJ1-5, with no clear D. Germline V gives CDR1 SGHKS, CDR2 YYEKEE (reference sequence). V dropped 0 bases and J dropped 4 bases, with 8 bases sitting between them. CDR3 size: 14 residues. The DNA of the CDR3 is TGTGCCAGCAGCTTGGTACAAGTAAATCAGCCCCAGCATTTT. Amino acids: CASSLVQVNQPQHF.

J is TRBJ2-7 and V is TRBV13; the D gene is possibly TRBD2 (6 bases). Trimming took 4 bases from V and 0 from J, leaving 10 bases between them. This CDR3 comprises 14 residues. Germline CDR1 and CDR2: PRHDT and FYEKMQ (reference sequence). CDR3 coding DNA: TGTGCCAGCAGCTCTTTGGGACTCTCCTACGAGCAGTACTTC. Translated, it gives CASSSLGLSYEQYF.

This sequence joins TRBV5-1 and TRBJ1-2, with 7 bases fitting TRBD1. The V and J ends lost 0 bases and 10 bases, in that order; junction bases with no gene match: 6. This CDR3 has 13 amino acids. Germline CDR1 and CDR2: SGHRS and YFSETQ. The CDR3 DNA follows: TGCGCCAGCAGCTTGGGACAGGGCCGAGTCTACACCTTC. This translates into CASSLGQGRVYTF.

The V call is TRBV7-9, the J call TRBJ2-3; 11 bases agree with TRBD2. The CDR3 consists of 18 residues. The V gene's germline CDR1 is SEHNR and CDR2 FQNEAQ (reference sequence). Trimming at V came to 1 base and at J to 1 base, leaving 7 bases not matched to a gene. In nucleotides, the CDR3 is TGTGCCAGCAGCTTAGGGCTAGCGGGAGGAGGGGGCACAGATACGCAGTATTTT. Translating it yields CASSLGLAGGGGTDTQYF.

The rearrangement joins TRBV6-4 to TRBJ1-5, with D perhaps matching TRBD1 (5 bases). Trimming removed 0 bases from V and 2 bases from J, with 8 bases in between. CDR3 length equals 15 residues. Per germline, CDR1 MRHNA and CDR2 SNTAGT. The CDR3 loop is CASSDSKQGNQPQHF. In DNA, the CDR3 is TGTGCCAGCAGTGACTCAAAACAGGGCAATCAGCCCCAGCATTTT.

To note about this clone: Other DNA sequences from this sample encode an identical CDR3 as well. V is TRBV28 and J is TRBJ1-2; no firm D call. The CDR3 is made up of 13 amino acids. The V and J ends lost 3 bases and 2 bases respectively, with 7 bases between them. Germline V CDR1 and CDR2: MDHEN, SYDVKM. The CDR3 reads CASSLAGNYGYTF. The CDR3 nucleotides read TGTGCCAGCAGTTTGGCGGGAAACTATGGCTACACCTTC.

The chain employs TRBV6-4 and TRBJ2-7; a weak D match, TRBD2 (5 bases). The V end was cut by 8 bases, the J end by 3 bases, with 29 bases between. The V gene's germline CDR1 is MRHNA and CDR2 SNTAGT. This CDR3 is built from 18 residues. The CDR3 is CASRTAGPKPPPYYEQYF. As DNA, the CDR3 is TGTGCCAGCCGGACTGCGGGCCCAAAACCTCCCCCCTACTACGAGCAGTACTTC.

The chain uses TRBV5-1 and TRBJ2-1; TRBD2 aligns across 11 bases. The CDR3 length is 15 residues. J was trimmed by 5 bases and V by 2 bases; bases with no gene match: 3. Germline lookup yields CDR1 SGHRS and CDR2 YFSETQ. CDR3 DNA: TGCGCCAGCAGCTTCGGGACTAGCGGAAACAATGAGCAGTTCTTC. Protein product: CASSFGTSGNNEQFF.

The chain joins TRBV11-2 to TRBJ2-3; TRBD1 aligns across 7 bases. V shed 3 bases and J 0 bases; nucleotides not matched to a gene: 9. Germline-derived CDR1 and CDR2 are SGHAT and FQNNGV. The CDR3 sequence is 17 residues long. For the CDR3, the DNA is TGTGCCAGCAGCTTTGATGCCGGGACAGCTAGCACAGATACGCAGTATTTT. This encodes CASSFDAGTASTDTQYF.

The chain combines TRBV19 with TRBJ2-7; the match to TRBD1 covers 8 bases. Trimming at V came to 3 bases and at J to 0 bases, leaving 10 bases not matched to a gene. Germline CDR1 is LNHDA and CDR2 is SQIVND (reference sequence). The CDR3 length is 17 residues. The CDR3 DNA reads TGTGCCAGTAGTATCCCGAGGGGGACAGGTCACTCCTACGAGCAGTACTTC. Translated: CASSIPRGTGHSYEQYF.

The table lists this clone with a count of one. The chain uses TRBV28 and TRBJ2-5; 8 positions agree with TRBD1. CDR3 size: 16 residues. The ends lost 0 bases at V and 0 bases at J; junction bases unmatched: 3. Per germline, CDR1 MDHEN and CDR2 SYDVKM. CDR3 sequence reads: CASSLWGQEYQETQYF. DNA of the CDR3: TGTGCCAGCAGTTTATGGGGACAGGAGTACCAAGAGACCCAGTACTTC.

This clone was recorded once. CDR3 DNA sequence: TGCGCCAGCAGCTTTCTAGCGGGAGGGAGGAACAATGAGCAGTTCTTC. Encoded protein: CASSFLAGGRNNEQFF. The chain combines TRBV5-1 with TRBJ2-1; TRBD2 aligns across 12 bases. Trimming cost V 2 bases and J 5 bases; bases outside gene matches: 5. Per germline, CDR1 SGHRS and CDR2 YFSETQ. This CDR3 is 16 amino acids long.

The chain is built from TRBV28 and TRBJ1-2, with 8 bases matching TRBD1. There are 17 residues in the CDR3. The V gene's germline CDR1 is MDHEN and CDR2 SYDVKM. Losses at the gene ends were 4 bases for V and 6 bases for J; bases not matched to a gene: 16. DNA for the CDR3: TGTGCCAGCAGTTATGGGGGGGCAGGGGGCCTTCAGAATGGCTACACCTTC. Its protein product is CASSYGGAGGLQNGYTF.

The chain is built from TRBV25-1 and TRBJ2-3, with D unresolved. Trimming shortened V by 7 bases and J by 3 bases, and 11 bases separated the two germline ends. CDR1 is MGHDK, CDR2 SYGVNS, per germline. The CDR3 has 13 residues. The CDR3 protein is CASTAGSTDTQYF. CDR3 coding DNA: TGTGCCAGCACGGCCGGGTCGACAGATACGCAGTATTTT.

Only a few counts were recorded for this clone. The rearrangement uses TRBV15 and TRBJ2-7; 11 nucleotides agree with TRBD2. The V gene's germline CDR1 is LNHNV and CDR2 YYDKDF (reference sequence). The CDR3 has 14 residues. V gave up 3 bases and J gave up 6 bases; unmatched junction bases: 4. The CDR3 loop reads CATSRLAGGGEQYF. The CDR3 coding sequence is TGTGCCACCAGCAGGCTAGCGGGAGGCGGCGAGCAGTACTTC.

This clone was observed a few times. The rearrangement uses TRBV2 and TRBJ2-7; TRBD2 is a possible D gene (5 bases). The germline V gene has CDR1 SNHLY and CDR2 FYNNEI. The germline V and J ends were trimmed by 3 bases and 7 bases, with 16 bases remaining between them. The CDR3 spans 14 residues. The DNA for the CDR3 is TGTGCCAGCAGTGACATCAGCGGCTTCGGGGAGCAGTACTTC. Translated, it gives CASSDISGFGEQYF.

The J gene is TRBJ2-1, the V gene TRBV18, with TRBD1 as a possible D gene (7 bases). Trimming removed 0 bases at V and 8 bases at J, with 17 bases between. Germline V gene sequence: CDR1 KGHSH, CDR2 LQKENI. This CDR3 spans 16 amino acids. The CDR3 protein is CASSPPGQGGRDEQFF. CDR3 nucleotides: TGTGCCAGCTCACCACCTGGGCAGGGGGGCAGAGATGAGCAGTTCTTC.

The chain couples TRBV18 to TRBJ1-1; 9 nucleotides match TRBD1. This CDR3 contains 13 residues. Germline values: CDR1 KGHSH, CDR2 LQKENI. J gave up 5 bases and V 9 bases, and 7 bases lay outside the gene matches. Written as DNA, the CDR3 is TGTGCCAGTGGACAGGGGTTTATAACTGAAGCTTTCTTT. Translated: CASGQGFITEAFF.

This sequence joins TRBV28 and TRBJ2-7; the D gene is possibly TRBD1 (6 bases). This CDR3 is 12 amino acids long. The germline V gene has CDR1 MDHEN and CDR2 SYDVKM. Trimming took 5 bases from V and 6 from J, leaving 11 bases between them. The CDR3 DNA reads TGTGCCAGCAGTACCGGGACAAGCGAGCAGTACTTC. Amino acids: CASSTGTSEQYF. The whole variable domain, remainder taken from reference TRBV28 and TRBJ2-7, is DVKVTQSSRYLVKRTGEKVFLECVQDMDHENMFWYRQDPGLGLRLIYFSYDVKMKEKGDIPEGYSVSREKKERFSLILESASTNQTSMYLCASSTGTSEQYFGPGTRLTVT.